This T cell receptor (beta chain) was obtained from a study of cytomegalovirus exposure and HLA in healthy donors. Germline V gene data show CDR1 as SGHRS and CDR2 as YFSETQ. The V and J ends lost 2 bases and 2 bases, in that order; junction bases with no gene match: 8. The CDR3 contains 16 residues. Profiled with immunoSEQ multiplex PCR; TCRdb holds only in-frame clones, not every one. This table has about 240,000 clones, around 88% appearing once. This clone has only one observation. V gene TRBV5-1 combines with J gene TRBJ2-3; 7 bases map to TRBD2. This clonotype was obtained from a woman in her twenties or thirties in good health and CMV-seropositive. Sequencing was carried out using PBMCs. The CDR3 sequence is CASSLVTGGPTDTQYF. The CDR3 DNA follows: TGCGCCAGCAGCTTAGTGACGGGAGGACCCACAGATACGCAGTATTTT.